The 30 T cell receptor beta chains in this list originate from one sample, sequenced in a study of metastatic and nonmetastatic thyroid tumors (dated by TCRdb to the early 2020s). To prepare the library, PCR was applied. For sequencing, an Illumina HiSeq 4000 was employed. In TCRdb, the public reads were trimmed at Q25 with fastp and aligned with MiXCR, with productive beta chains retained. The sample includes around 30,000 clones, with roughly 4.2% observed a single time. Around 20% of the sample is held by the ten biggest clonotypes. None of the patients had been given any treatment before thyroid surgery. The sample comprised blood. Receptors were obtained from a female donor with papillary thyroid cancer or a benign thyroid nodule (not recorded which). Some clones in this sample may be carry-over from other donors' samples.

This clone was counted between two and nine times. The chain recombines TRBV6-1 with TRBJ1-2; D ambiguous. The ends were cut back, 3 bases at V and 7 bases at J, with 6 bases in the middle. This CDR3 is 11 amino acids long. CDR1 MNHNS and CDR2 SASEGT come from the germline V gene. The CDR3 sequence is CASSDSSGYTF. For the CDR3, the DNA is TGTGCCAGCAGTGACAGTAGTGGCTACACCTTC.

This clone was counted ten times or more. The identical CDR3 is also encoded by other nucleotide sequences in the sample. The chain employs TRBV20-1 and TRBJ1-1, with D perhaps matching TRBD1 (5 bases). Trimming took 6 bases from V and 12 from J, leaving 26 bases between them. The CDR3 sequence is 14 residues long. Germline loops: CDR1 DFQATT, CDR2 SNEGSKA (reference sequence). The chain's CDR3 is CSAPSFHQGAVSFF. The DNA for the CDR3 is TGCAGTGCCCCCTCCTTTCATCAAGGGGCCGTGTCTTTCTTT.

V and J are TRBV20-1 and TRBJ1-4; 10 bases are a match to TRBD1. The CDR3 consists of 14 residues. J lost 6 bases, V lost 6 bases, and 7 bases had no gene match. CDR1 is DFQATT, CDR2 SNEGSKA, per germline (reference sequence). The CDR3 bases are TGCAGTGCGTCGGACAGGGGGGGGGATGAAAAACTGTTTTTT. Its protein is CSASDRGGDEKLFF.

The genes are TRBV6-1 and TRBJ2-1; no reliable D call. Trimming removed 7 bases at V and 0 bases at J, with 13 bases between. Germline CDR1 reads MNHNS; CDR2 reads SASEGT. The CDR3 extends over 15 amino acids. Here the CDR3 reads CASIPLLSSYNEQFF. The CDR3 bases are TGTGCCAGCATTCCCCTCCTGAGCTCCTACAATGAGCAGTTCTTC.

This clone was counted between two and nine times. The chain uses TRBV28 and TRBJ1-2; D is possibly TRBD1 (6 bases). The CDR3 contains 14 residues. V was pared by 4 bases and J by 5 bases, with 14 bases between. From germline, CDR1 is MDHEN and CDR2 SYDVKM. The CDR3 bases are TGTGCCAGCAGTTCGGGGGGGGCGGGATATGGCTACACCTTC. The encoded protein is CASSSGGAGYGYTF.

This clone came up many times. The V gene is TRBV7-2, the J gene TRBJ2-3; a weak D match, TRBD1 (6 bases). The V and J ends lost 5 bases and 6 bases respectively, with 9 bases between them. The CDR3 is 12 amino acids. Germline CDR1 and CDR2: SGHTA and FQGNSA. The CDR3 protein is CASSPQGDTQYF. CDR3 nucleotides: TGTGCCAGCAGCCCGCAGGGGGATACGCAGTATTTT.

This chain joins TRBV30 and TRBJ1-2; 8 nucleotides agree with TRBD1. The trim removed 2 bases at V and 7 bases at J, leaving 9 bases unmatched. Germline V gene lookup returns CDR1 GTSNPN and CDR2 SVGIG (reference sequence). This CDR3 has 14 amino acids. The CDR3 reads CAWSSTGAHGGYTF. The CDR3 bases are TGTGCCTGGAGTTCGACAGGGGCCCACGGTGGCTACACCTTC.

This clone was seen repeatedly, ten times or more. The chain joins TRBV11-2 to TRBJ2-7; D ambiguous. Trimming shortened V by 1 base and J by 3 bases, and 7 bases separated the two germline ends. The CDR3 totals 13 residues. The germline V gene has CDR1 SGHAT and CDR2 FQNNGV. The CDR3 loop reads CASSLAWSYEQYF. CDR3 coding DNA: TGTGCCAGCAGCTTAGCCTGGAGCTACGAGCAGTACTTC.

This clone occurred many times. The chain joins TRBV5-4 to TRBJ1-6, with a possible D match to TRBD1 (6 bases). V gave up 3 bases and J gave up 8 bases, with 18 bases separating them. The CDR3 is made up of 16 amino acids. Per germline, CDR1 SGHNT and CDR2 YYREEE (reference sequence). The chain's CDR3 is CASSWQGILSDSPLHF. DNA for the CDR3: TGTGCCAGCAGCTGGCAGGGGATTCTATCTGATTCACCCCTCCACTTT.

This clone was seen ten or more times. The chain recombines TRBV12-5 with TRBJ1-3; no clear D. Germline V lookup: CDR1 LGHNT, CDR2 FRNRAP. Trimming removed 0 bases at V and 4 bases at J, with 16 bases between. There are 17 residues in the CDR3. CDR3 amino acids: CASGLVVFGVGGNTIYF. DNA of the CDR3: TGTGCTAGTGGTTTGGTAGTTTTCGGGGTGGGGGGAAACACCATATATTTT. Supplemented by reference TRBV12-5 and TRBJ1-3, the full variable domain reads DARVTQTPRHKVTEMGQEVTMRCQPILGHNTVFWYRQTMMQGLELLAYFRNRAPLDDSGMPKDRFSAEMPDATLATLKIQPSEPRDSAVYFCASGLVVFGVGGNTIYFGEGSWLTVV.

There are a few counts of this clone. V and J are TRBV20-1 and TRBJ2-2, with a weak D call TRBD2 (6 bases). V lost 1 base and J lost 5, with 11 bases in between. CDR1 and CDR2 from the germline V gene are DFQATT and SNEGSKA (reference sequence). The CDR3 is made up of 14 amino acids. CDR3 DNA sequence: TGCAGTGCTAGAGCCCGTGGGGGGACCGGGGAGCTGTTTTTT. Protein: CSARARGGTGELFF.

The rearrangement uses TRBV11-3 and TRBJ2-7; TRBD1 matches 8 bases. There are 14 residues in the CDR3. Germline CDR1 and CDR2: SGHNT and YENEEA. The J segment lost 4 bases and the V segment lost 1 base, leaving 3 bases of the junction unmatched. CDR3 in DNA: TGTGCCAGCAGCTTAGGGACAGGGCTTTACGAGCAGTACTTC. Translating gives CASSLGTGLYEQYF.

Many counts were recorded for this clone. The rearrangement uses TRBV7-9 and TRBJ2-1, with TRBD2 matching 8 bases. The V gene end was trimmed by 6 bases and the J gene end by 10 bases; junction bases not matched to a gene: 11. The CDR3 length is 14 residues. Per germline, CDR1 SEHNR and CDR2 FQNEAQ (reference sequence). CDR3 sequence reads: CASRIDGGAREQFF. The CDR3 DNA is TGTGCCAGCAGAATAGACGGGGGGGCACGGGAGCAGTTCTTC.

V and J are TRBV5-1 and TRBJ2-3; 7 bases are a match to TRBD2. This CDR3 spans 17 amino acids. In germline, CDR1 is SGHRS, CDR2 YFSETQ. V trimming: 0 bases; J trimming: 8 bases; junction bases outside the gene matches: 15. This chain's CDR3 is CASSLAASGGILGTQYF. DNA for the CDR3: TGCGCCAGCAGCTTGGCTGCTAGCGGAGGTATTTTGGGTACGCAGTATTTT.

This clone occurred many times. J is TRBJ2-1 and V is TRBV20-1; D unclear. The CDR3 length is 14 residues. Trimming pared 4 bases from V and 8 bases from J, leaving 18 bases between. CDR1 and CDR2 from the germline V gene are DFQATT and SNEGSKA (reference sequence). The CDR3: CSAIPTSLRDEQFF. CDR3 sequence (DNA): TGCAGTGCTATTCCCACAAGCCTAAGGGATGAGCAGTTCTTC.

The gene calls are TRBV11-2 and TRBJ2-6; D ambiguous. The CDR3 has 15 residues. Germline lookup yields CDR1 SGHAT and CDR2 FQNNGV. V was pared by 1 base and J by 4 bases, with 8 bases between. CDR3 bases: TGTGCCAGCAGCTTAGCAGGTACAGGGGCCAACGTCCTGACTTTC. As protein: CASSLAGTGANVLTF.

The table lists this clone with many counts. The chain combines TRBV4-2 with TRBJ2-5, with D perhaps matching TRBD1 (6 bases). The germline V and J ends were trimmed by 0 bases and 4 bases, with 12 bases remaining between them. This CDR3 spans 15 amino acids. Germline assignment: CDR1 LGHNA and CDR2 YNFKEQ. The CDR3: CASSQDGLRGETQYF. Here the CDR3 DNA reads TGTGCCAGCAGCCAAGATGGCCTCAGGGGAGAGACCCAGTACTTC.

In its sample, this clone ranks as medium-sized. The chain links TRBV27 to TRBJ2-7; D is perhaps TRBD1 (5 bases). CDR1 is MNHEY and CDR2 is SMNVEV in the germline V gene (reference sequence). Deletions cut 2 bases from V and 3 bases from J, with 14 bases between. CDR3 size: 15 residues. CDR3 sequence (DNA): TGTGCCAGCAGTTTAAGAGGCGGAAGGGGCTACGAGCAGTACTTC. Its protein is CASSLRGGRGYEQYF.

This clone was recorded at least ten times. This sequence joins TRBV3-1 and TRBJ2-4; TRBD2 matches at 13 bases. The ends lost 2 bases at V and 4 bases at J; junction bases unmatched: 2. CDR3 length equals 16 residues. Germline V CDR1 and CDR2: LGHDT, YNNKEL (reference sequence). For the CDR3, the DNA is TGTGCCAGCAGCCAAACTAGCGGGGGGGGGAAAAACATTCAGTACTTC. Translated: CASSQTSGGGKNIQYF.

Relative to its sample, this clone is medium-sized. Distinct nucleotide sequences in the sample also encode this CDR3. This chain links TRBV6-9 with TRBJ1-2; no firm D call. The CDR3 runs 13 residues. Per the germline V gene, CDR1 is MNHGY and CDR2 is SVAAGI. Trimming shortened V by 7 bases and J by 4 bases, and 13 bases separated the two germline ends. CDR3 bases: TGTGCCAGCAACACCCGGGCTTGCTATGGCTACACCTTC. Its translation: CASNTRACYGYTF.

This clone was observed at least ten times. The gene calls are TRBV28 and TRBJ2-2; D possibly matches TRBD1 or TRBD2 (7 bases each). Germline V gene lookup returns CDR1 MDHEN and CDR2 SYDVKM. With 1 base removed from V and 4 bases from J, the gap between germline ends came to 13 bases. The CDR3 is made up of 16 amino acids. This CDR3 reads CASSLFRGGGTGELFF. In nucleotides, the CDR3 is TGTGCCAGCAGTTTATTCAGGGGGGGGGGCACCGGGGAGCTGTTTTTT.

Worth noting for this clone: At one end, the junction sequence differs from germline, possibly due to a read error. The chain joins TRBV6-2 or TRBV6-3 to TRBJ2-5, with no clear D. CDR1 is MNHEY and CDR2 is SVGEGT in the germline V gene. The CDR3 runs to 13 residues. The CDR3 here is CASTPKYQGTQYF. For the CDR3, the DNA is TGTGCCAGCACCCCTAAGTATCAAGGGACCCAGTACTTC.

This clone was picked up many times. The chain employs TRBV6-1 and TRBJ1-5, with D perhaps matching TRBD1 (5 bases). V was shortened by 5 bases and J by 5 bases, with 13 bases between the two germline ends. Germline V gene sequence: CDR1 MNHNS, CDR2 SASEGT. This CDR3 has 14 residues. The CDR3 DNA follows: TGTGCCAGCAGTATCAGGGAGATGGATCAGCCCCAGCATTTT. Protein product: CASSIREMDQPQHF.

This clone was found many times. Just one base apart from a much larger clone, this may be a read error. Other DNA sequences from this sample encode an identical CDR3 as well. This chain uses TRBV9 with TRBJ2-3, with TRBD2 as a possible D gene (6 bases). CDR3 length: 16 residues. Germline V gene data show CDR1 as SGDLS and CDR2 as YYNGEE. The DNA of the CDR3 is TGCGCCAGCAGCGTACTAAGCGGGCTTAGCACAGATACGCAGTATTTT. It codes for CASSVLSGLSTDTQYF. The full variable domain, with the rest looked up from reference TRBV9 and TRBJ2-3, is DSGVTQTPKHLITATGQRVTLRCSPRSGDLSVYWYQQSLDQGLQFLIQYYNGEERAKGNILERFSAQQFPDLHSELNLSSLELGDSALYFCASSVLSGLSTDTQYFGPGTRLTVL.

This clone was counted ten times or more. The rearrangement joins TRBV12-3 or TRBV12-4 to TRBJ2-3, with D perhaps matching TRBD1 or TRBD2 (6 bases each). CDR3 length: 13 residues. Trimming took 6 bases from V and 6 from J, leaving 13 bases between them. The DNA of the CDR3 is TGTGCCAGCAGCGAGGGGGGACGGGATACGCAGTATTTT. Translated, it gives CASSEGGRDTQYF.

This rearrangement joins TRBV7-2 to TRBJ2-7, with 10 bases aligning to TRBD2. In germline, CDR1 is SGHTA, CDR2 FQGNSA. This CDR3 region has 14 residues. Trimming cost V 4 bases and J 6 bases; bases outside gene matches: 6. CDR3: CASSSLAGPSEQYF. The CDR3 DNA follows: TGTGCCAGCAGCTCACTAGCGGGACCCTCCGAGCAGTACTTC.

This clone came up a few times. The rearrangement links TRBV7-3 to TRBJ2-5, with D perhaps matching TRBD2 (5 bases). The germline gives CDR1 SGHTA, CDR2 FQGTGA. V dropped 7 bases and J dropped 2 bases, with 14 bases sitting between them. There are 14 residues in the CDR3. Here the CDR3 DNA reads TGTGCCAGCACCTCCGGAGGACGTCAAGAGACCCAGTACTTC. Residues: CASTSGGRQETQYF.

This clone was seen a handful of times. This chain joins TRBV11-3 and TRBJ2-7; D gene ambiguous. The CDR3 sequence is 14 residues long. CDR1 SGHNT and CDR2 YENEEA come from the germline V gene. V lost 5 bases, J lost 1 base, and 12 bases lay in between. CDR3 bases: TGTGCCAGCAGCCCCTACTTCGGGTCCTACGAGCAGTACTTC. Its translation: CASSPYFGSYEQYF. The full variable domain, with the rest looked up from reference TRBV11-3 and TRBJ2-7, is EAGVVQSPRYKIIEKKQPVAFWCNPISGHNTLYWYLQNLGQGPELLIRYENEEAVDDSQLPKDRFSAERLKGVDSTLKIQPAELGDSAVYLCASSPYFGSYEQYFGPGTRLTVT.

The chain employs TRBV6-1 and TRBJ2-7; a weak D match, TRBD1 (6 bases). Germline CDR1 is MNHNS and CDR2 is SASEGT. The CDR3 loop spans 13 amino acids. The V and J ends lost 8 bases and 3 bases respectively, with 14 bases between them. The CDR3 bases are TGTGCCAGCTTGGGGGACAACGACTACGAGCAGTACTTC. It encodes CASLGDNDYEQYF.

This clone was counted only a few times. The V call is TRBV19, the J call TRBJ2-3; a possible D gene is TRBD2 (6 bases). This CDR3 has 14 amino acids. V lost 6 bases and J lost 5, with 15 bases in between. The V gene's germline CDR1 is LNHDA and CDR2 SQIVND (reference sequence). The CDR3 loop is CASSSLAQVDTQYF. As DNA, the CDR3 is TGTGCCAGTAGCTCACTAGCTCAGGTAGATACGCAGTATTTT.